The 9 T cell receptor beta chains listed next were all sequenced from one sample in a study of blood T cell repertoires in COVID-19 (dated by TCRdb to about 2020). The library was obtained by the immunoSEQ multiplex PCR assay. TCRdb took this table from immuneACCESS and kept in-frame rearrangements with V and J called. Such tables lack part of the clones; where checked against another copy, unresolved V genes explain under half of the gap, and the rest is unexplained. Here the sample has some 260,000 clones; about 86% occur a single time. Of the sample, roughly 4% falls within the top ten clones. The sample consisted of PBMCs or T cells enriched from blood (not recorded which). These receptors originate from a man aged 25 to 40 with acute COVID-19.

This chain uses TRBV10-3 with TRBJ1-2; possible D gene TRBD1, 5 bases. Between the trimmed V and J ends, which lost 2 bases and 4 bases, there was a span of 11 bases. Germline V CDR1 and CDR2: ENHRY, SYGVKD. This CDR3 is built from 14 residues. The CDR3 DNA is TGTGCCATCAGTGAGAACCAGGGAACCTATGGCTACACCTTC. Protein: CAISENQGTYGYTF.

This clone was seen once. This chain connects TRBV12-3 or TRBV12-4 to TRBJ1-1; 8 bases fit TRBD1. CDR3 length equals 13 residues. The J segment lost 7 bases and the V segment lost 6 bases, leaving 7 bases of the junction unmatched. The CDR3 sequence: CASRLRTGFEAFF. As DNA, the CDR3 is TGTGCCAGCAGACTTAGGACAGGGTTTGAAGCTTTCTTT.

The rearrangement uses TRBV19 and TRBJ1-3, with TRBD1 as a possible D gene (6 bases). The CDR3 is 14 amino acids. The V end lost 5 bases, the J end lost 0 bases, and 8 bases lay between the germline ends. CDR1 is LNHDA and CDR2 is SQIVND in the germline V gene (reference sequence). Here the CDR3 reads CASSDRSSGNTIYF. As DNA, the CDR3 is TGTGCCAGTAGTGACAGGAGCTCTGGAAACACCATATATTTT.

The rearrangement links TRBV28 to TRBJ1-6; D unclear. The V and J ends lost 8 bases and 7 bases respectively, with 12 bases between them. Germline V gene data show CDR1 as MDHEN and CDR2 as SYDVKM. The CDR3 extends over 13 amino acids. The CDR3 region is CASRSEGNSPLHF. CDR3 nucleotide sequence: TGTGCCAGCCGATCCGAGGGCAATTCACCCCTCCACTTT.

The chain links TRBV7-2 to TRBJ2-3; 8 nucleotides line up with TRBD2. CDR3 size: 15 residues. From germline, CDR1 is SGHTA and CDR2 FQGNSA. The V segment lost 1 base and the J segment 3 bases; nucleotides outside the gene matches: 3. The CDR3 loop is CASSLVLAGTDTQYF. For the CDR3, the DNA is TGTGCCAGCAGCTTAGTATTAGCGGGAACAGATACGCAGTATTTT.

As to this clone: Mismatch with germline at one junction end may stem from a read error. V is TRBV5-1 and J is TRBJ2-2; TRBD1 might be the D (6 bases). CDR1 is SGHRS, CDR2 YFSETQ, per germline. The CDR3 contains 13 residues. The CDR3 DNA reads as TGTGCCAGCAGCTTGGGGGCACCCGGGGAGCTGTTTTTT. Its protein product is CASSLGAPGELFF.

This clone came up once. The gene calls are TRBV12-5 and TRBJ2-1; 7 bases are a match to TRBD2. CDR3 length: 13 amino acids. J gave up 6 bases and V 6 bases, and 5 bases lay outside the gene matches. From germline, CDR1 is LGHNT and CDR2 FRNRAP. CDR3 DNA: TGTGCTAGTGGATCCGGGACTATCAATGAGCAGTTCTTC. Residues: CASGSGTINEQFF.

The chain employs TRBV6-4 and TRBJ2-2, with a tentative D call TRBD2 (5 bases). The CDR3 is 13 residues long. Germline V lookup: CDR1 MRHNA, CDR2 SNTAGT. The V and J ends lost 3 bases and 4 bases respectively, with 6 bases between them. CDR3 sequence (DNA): TGTGCCAGCAGTGAGGGGAGCACCGGGGAGCTGTTTTTT. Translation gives CASSEGSTGELFF.

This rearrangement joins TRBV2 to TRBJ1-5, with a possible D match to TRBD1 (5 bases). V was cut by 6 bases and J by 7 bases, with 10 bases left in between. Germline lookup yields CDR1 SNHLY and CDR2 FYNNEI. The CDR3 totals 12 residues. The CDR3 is CASRDTLQPQHF. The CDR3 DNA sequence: TGTGCCAGCAGGGACACCCTACAGCCCCAGCATTTT.